What follows are 24 T cell receptor beta chains derived from one specimen sequenced in a study of human thymus T cells. Thymic resections from corrective heart surgery supplied the tissue. Method: immunoSEQ multiplex PCR; TCRdb's copy keeps in-frame clones and lacks some. The data show 86,000 or so clones, with roughly 96% seen just once and roughly 0.03% held by the top ten. Input material: thymus tissue. The receptor set was obtained from a boy under three years old with a congenital heart defect but otherwise immunologically healthy.

CDR3 amino acids: CASSQRSGRANYGYTF. In DNA form, the CDR3 reads TGCGCCAGCAGCCAGAGATCGGGCAGGGCAAACTATGGCTACACCTTC. The chain uses TRBV4-3 and TRBJ1-2; possibly TRBD1 for D (5 bases). V gave up 3 bases and J gave up 2 bases, with 16 bases separating them. Germline CDR1 reads LGHNA; CDR2 reads YSLEER. CDR3 size: 16 residues.

The chain recombines TRBV30 with TRBJ2-7, with TRBD2 identical over 7 bases. Germline assignment: CDR1 GTSNPN and CDR2 SVGIG (reference sequence). The length of the CDR3 is 13 residues. V shed 5 bases and J 5 bases; nucleotides not matched to a gene: 9. The CDR3 protein is CAWASGGGDEQYF. In DNA form, the CDR3 reads TGTGCCTGGGCTTCTGGCGGGGGTGACGAGCAGTACTTC.

The V and J genes are TRBV14 and TRBJ1-3; D ambiguous. CDR3 size: 16 residues. V was pared by 2 bases and J by 2 bases, with 13 bases between. Per the germline V gene, CDR1 is SGHDN and CDR2 is FVKESK. The CDR3 DNA is TGTGCCAGCAGCCAAACTGAAACCCGACCTGGAAACACCATATATTTT. It specifies CASSQTETRPGNTIYF. Complete variable domain (other parts from reference TRBV14 and TRBJ1-3): EAGVTQFPSHSVIEKGQTVTLRCDPISGHDNLYWYRRVMGKEIKFLLHFVKESKQDESGMPNNRFLAERTGGTYSTLKVQPAELEDSGVYFCASSQTETRPGNTIYFGEGSWLTVV.

The V and J genes are TRBV27 and TRBJ1-1, with D possibly TRBD1 on 5 matching bases. The CDR3 extends over 14 amino acids. CDR1 is MNHEY, CDR2 SMNVEV, per germline (reference sequence). The V gene lost 4 bases and the J gene lost 10 bases, with 19 bases spanning the gap. CDR3 region: CASSSREGLKGAFF. DNA of the CDR3: TGTGCCAGCAGTTCCAGGGAAGGGCTGAAAGGAGCTTTCTTT.

This chain links TRBV6-1 with TRBJ1-5; D not certain. The CDR3 loop spans 15 amino acids. V gave up 7 bases and J gave up 4 bases, with 17 bases separating them. The germline gives CDR1 MNHNS, CDR2 SASEGT. The CDR3 nucleotides are TGTGCCAGCACCCGCACCGGGATTACAAATCAGCCCCAGCATTTT. This gives the protein CASTRTGITNQPQHF.

The chain uses TRBV5-4 and TRBJ2-1; 8 nucleotides agree with TRBD2. The CDR3 is 19 residues long. The V gene end was trimmed by 2 bases and the J gene end by 4 bases; junction bases not matched to a gene: 17. Germline assignment: CDR1 SGHNT and CDR2 YYREEE (reference sequence). CDR3 sequence reads: CASSFGLNGGGRHYNEQFF. The DNA for the CDR3 is TGTGCCAGCAGCTTTGGGCTCAACGGCGGGGGGCGGCATTACAATGAGCAGTTCTTC.

The rearrangement uses TRBV7-8 and TRBJ1-2; D possibly corresponds to TRBD1 (6 bases). The CDR3 extends over 19 amino acids. Germline V CDR1 and CDR2: SGHVS, FQNEAQ. The V gene lost 2 bases and the J gene lost 3 bases, with 25 bases spanning the gap. Written as DNA, the CDR3 is TGTGCCAGCAGCTTACCTGCCCACCGGGGAGGGGGACCCTACTATGGCTACACCTTC. It specifies CASSLPAHRGGGPYYGYTF.

The V and J genes are TRBV6-6 and TRBJ1-6, with 7 bases that match TRBD1. The J segment lost 8 bases and the V segment lost 2 bases, leaving 6 bases of the junction unmatched. Germline CDR1 is MNHNY and CDR2 is SVGAGI (reference sequence). This CDR3 is 15 amino acids long. This CDR3 is CASSYLRDRDSPLHF. For the CDR3, the DNA is TGTGCCAGCAGTTACCTCCGGGACAGAGATTCACCCCTCCACTTT.

This chain links TRBV6-4 with TRBJ1-2; the match to TRBD1 covers 8 bases. V gave up 6 bases and J gave up 4 bases; unmatched junction bases: 4. The CDR3 extends over 13 amino acids. Germline V gene data show CDR1 as MRHNA and CDR2 as SNTAGT. The CDR3 DNA follows: TGTGCCAGCAGCGGTACAGGGGGCTATGGCTACACCTTC. Its translation: CASSGTGGYGYTF.

The gene calls are TRBV5-1 and TRBJ2-3; 10 bases align to TRBD2. Germline values: CDR1 SGHRS, CDR2 YFSETQ. This CDR3 spans 15 amino acids. V trimming: 2 bases; J trimming: 5 bases; junction bases outside the gene matches: 5. The CDR3 loop reads CASSFASGRRDTQYF. The CDR3, as DNA: TGCGCCAGCAGCTTTGCTAGCGGGAGAAGAGATACGCAGTATTTT.

This rearrangement joins TRBV12-5 to TRBJ1-6; 10 bases agree with TRBD1. J was trimmed by 7 bases and V by 5 bases; bases with no gene match: 11. Germline CDR1 reads LGHNT; CDR2 reads FRNRAP. This CDR3 spans 17 amino acids. CDR3 coding DNA: TGTGCTAGTGGTCTTACGGCGGACAGGGGGGGAAATTCACCCCTCCACTTT. Translated, it gives CASGLTADRGGNSPLHF.

V gene TRBV29-1 combines with J gene TRBJ1-1; 7 nucleotides align to TRBD1. The J segment lost 0 bases and the V segment lost 5 bases, leaving 6 bases of the junction unmatched. Germline loops: CDR1 SQVTM, CDR2 ANQGSEA. CDR3 length equals 14 residues. CDR3 in amino acids: CSVTRGPLNTEAFF. The CDR3 coding sequence is TGCAGCGTTACTAGGGGGCCGTTGAACACTGAAGCTTTCTTT.

This sequence joins TRBV9 and TRBJ2-3, with TRBD2 matching 7 bases. From germline, CDR1 is SGDLS and CDR2 YYNGEE. The junction had 16 bases not matched to a gene; V was cut back by 4 bases and J by 2 bases. CDR3 length equals 18 residues. The CDR3: CASSPRNGSGEITDTQYF. The CDR3 coding sequence is TGTGCCAGCAGCCCCCGCAATGGAAGCGGGGAGATCACAGATACGCAGTATTTT.

This clone was seen once. The rearrangement joins TRBV5-1 to TRBJ2-1; 8 bases are a match to TRBD1. The CDR3 runs 20 residues. CDR1 and CDR2 (germline): SGHRS, YFSETQ. J lost 7 bases, V lost 0 bases, and 21 bases had no gene match. CDR3 protein: CASSLAGSRHRGDPQNEQFF. DNA of the CDR3: TGCGCCAGCAGCTTGGCGGGCTCACGGCACAGGGGGGATCCCCAAAATGAGCAGTTCTTC.

The V call is TRBV9, the J call TRBJ2-7, with 8 bases that match TRBD2. The V gene's germline CDR1 is SGDLS and CDR2 YYNGEE. V dropped 9 bases and J dropped 3; count of bases not matched to a gene: 14. The CDR3 spans 15 residues. The CDR3 nucleotides read TGTGCCATCCTCTTCCTGAAGCGGGGGCACTACGAGCAGTACTTC. Translating gives CAILFLKRGHYEQYF. The variable domain in full, completed from reference TRBV9 and TRBJ2-7, reads DSGVTQTPKHLITATGQRVTLRCSPRSGDLSVYWYQQSLDQGLQFLIQYYNGEERAKGNILERFSAQQFPDLHSELNLSSLELGDSALYFCAILFLKRGHYEQYFGPGTRLTVT.

The gene calls are TRBV5-1 and TRBJ1-6; D is unresolved. This CDR3 comprises 15 residues. From germline, CDR1 is SGHRS and CDR2 YFSETQ. V gave up 3 bases and J gave up 4 bases, with 11 bases separating them. The CDR3 protein is CASSSAGSYNSPLHF. Here the CDR3 DNA reads TGCGCCAGCAGCTCAGCAGGATCTTATAATTCACCCCTCCACTTT.

The chain uses TRBV27 and TRBJ2-5; unclear D gene. V was shortened by 2 bases and J by 5 bases, with 9 bases between the two germline ends. This CDR3 region has 13 residues. Germline-derived CDR1 and CDR2 are MNHEY and SMNVEV (reference sequence). The CDR3 DNA sequence: TGTGCCAGCAGTTTAGATATTAGGGAGACCCAGTACTTC. This codes for CASSLDIRETQYF.

The chain uses TRBV5-1 and TRBJ2-7; 8 bases fit TRBD1. Trimming removed 5 bases from V and 5 bases from J; junction bases left unmatched: 12. CDR3 length: 15 residues. The germline gives CDR1 SGHRS, CDR2 YFSETQ. The CDR3 is CASRVYRGKQDEQYF. CDR3 DNA sequence: TGCGCCAGCAGGGTGTACAGGGGGAAGCAGGACGAGCAGTACTTC. Full variable domain (remainder filled in from reference TRBV5-1 and TRBJ2-7): KAGVTQTPRYLIKTRGQQVTLSCSPISGHRSVSWYQQTPGQGLQFLFEYFSETQRNKGNFPGRFSGRQFSNSRSEMNVSTLELGDSALYLCASRVYRGKQDEQYFGPGTRLTVT.

The V gene is TRBV25-1, the J gene TRBJ1-2; no firm D call. The CDR3 is 13 residues long. Germline-derived CDR1 and CDR2 are MGHDK and SYGVNS. Trimming pared 3 bases from V and 2 bases from J, leaving 7 bases between. The CDR3 spells CASSDTGNYGYTF. The DNA of the CDR3 is TGTGCCAGCAGTGATACCGGGAACTATGGCTACACCTTC.

The J gene is TRBJ1-1, the V gene TRBV27, with 10 bases that match TRBD1. J gave up 4 bases and V 1 base, and 12 bases lay outside the gene matches. This CDR3 has 18 amino acids. Germline assignment: CDR1 MNHEY and CDR2 SMNVEV (reference sequence). CDR3 protein: CASSLYEGQGPRSTEAFF. CDR3 nucleotide sequence: TGTGCCAGCAGTTTATATGAGGGACAGGGGCCTAGAAGCACTGAAGCTTTCTTT.

V gene TRBV6-5 combines with J gene TRBJ2-3; D might be TRBD2 (5 bases). V lost 2 bases, J lost 4 bases, and 10 bases lay in between. Germline assignment: CDR1 MNHEY and CDR2 SVGAGI. The CDR3 loop spans 14 amino acids. The CDR3 sequence: CASSYGLGADTQYF. The CDR3 DNA sequence: TGTGCCAGCAGTTACGGGTTGGGAGCAGATACGCAGTATTTT.

This clone was seen once. The chain recombines TRBV1 with TRBJ2-1. TRBV1 is marked as a pseudogene. CDR3 length: 14 residues. CDR3 in DNA: TGCACCAGCAGGCTCGACAAAGAGGACAATGAGCAGTTCTTC. As protein: CTSRLDKEDNEQFF.

The rearrangement joins TRBV11-3 to TRBJ2-7; D tentatively fits TRBD1 or TRBD2 (5 bases each). Germline V CDR1 and CDR2: SGHNT, YENEEA. CDR3 length: 17 residues. The ends were cut back, 2 bases at V and 7 bases at J, with 24 bases in the middle. The CDR3 here is CASSLTPEASGRREQYF. The CDR3 nucleotides are TGTGCCAGCAGCTTAACCCCTGAGGCGTCGGGGCGGAGGGAGCAGTACTTC.

The chain has TRBV5-6 and TRBJ2-7; tentatively, D is TRBD1 or TRBD2 (6 bases each). Trimming pared 5 bases from V and 5 bases from J, leaving 20 bases between. Germline CDR1 SGHDT, CDR2 YYEEEE. The CDR3 has 15 residues. This chain's CDR3 is CASSTGTSHRDEQYF. The CDR3 DNA reads TGTGCCAGCAGTACAGGGACTTCCCATCGAGACGAGCAGTACTTC.